This TCR beta chain derives from a study of blood T cell repertoires in COVID-19. Overall study: Specimens from acute and convalescent COVID-19 originated in the United States, Italy and Spain. T cells, B-cell-depleted T cells, or PBMCs supplied cDNA or gDNA.

The CDR3 has 15 amino acids. Trimming took 3 bases from V and 0 from J, leaving 11 bases between them. The germline V gene encodes CDR1 LNHNV and CDR2 YYDKDF (reference sequence). In the authors' methods: Reference gene primer amplification gave nucleated cell count estimates. Clones were read by immunoSEQ multiplex PCR, and TCRdb kept only the in-frame ones, dropping some. The DNA gave D and trimming, while V, J and clone size come from that table. The sample holds around 100,000 clones, approximately 86% seen once. This TCR derives from a man in his forties with acute or convalescent COVID-19. Sequencing used peripheral blood. This chain connects TRBV15 to TRBJ1-2, with a tentative D call TRBD1 (6 bases). For the CDR3, the DNA is TGTGCCACCAGCAGGAACAGGGTTGCTAACTATGGCTACACCTTC. Its protein is CATSRNRVANYGYTF.